This is a list of T cell receptor beta chains from one sample in a study of vaccination effects on CD4 cells after COVID-19. Sequencing used immunoSEQ multiplex PCR; TCRdb keeps in-frame clones, though not all of them. Of 70,000 to 85,000 clones in the sample, around 81% were seen once. Their target antigens are unknown. The sequencing here drew on CD4+ T cells from PBMCs cultured with HCoV-229E spike peptides, taken after COVID-19 vaccination. The receptors stem from a human donor who received a COVID-19 vaccine. Each CDR3 is given with its conserved first and last residue. The order of the fields is J gene, D gene, clone size, V gene, CDR3 DNA, CDR3 protein. A D gene is named only where the DNA matches it firmly. Clone sizes are given selectively: once, few, many, or a class where the clone is expanded.

J: TRBJ1-2
D: .
size: .
V: TRBV6-5
DNA: TGTGCCAGCAGTTTGGACAGCCCCGCGGGCTATGGCTACACCTTC
CDR3: CASSLDSPAGYGYTF

J: TRBJ1-4
D: .
size: .
V: TRBV28
DNA: TGTGCCAGCAGTTTTCCCGCCGGCTGGGGGGCAACTAATGAAAAACTGTTTTTT
CDR3: CASSFPAGWGATNEKLFF

J: TRBJ2-1
D: TRBD2
size: .
V: TRBV6-5
DNA: TGTGCCAGCAGTAGCGTAGCGGGGGGGCACAATGAGCAGTTCTTC
CDR3: CASSSVAGGHNEQFF

J: TRBJ2-5
D: .
size: .
V: TRBV19
DNA: TGTGCCAGTAGTATGTCCCGCGGGGAAGAGACCCAGTACTTC
CDR3: CASSMSRGEETQYF

J: TRBJ1-1
D: .
size: .
V: TRBV5-1
DNA: TGCGCCAGCAGCCCGGTGTCGGGGGGTTGGGGCACTGAAGCTTTCTTT
CDR3: CASSPVSGGWGTEAFF

J: TRBJ1-3
D: .
size: .
V: TRBV18
DNA: TGTGCCAGCTCACCTCAAGACACCCGCTCTGGAAACACCATATATTTT
CDR3: CASSPQDTRSGNTIYF

J: TRBJ2-5
D: .
size: .
V: TRBV6-1
DNA: TGTGCCAGCAGTGAAGAACTGCGTGGAGGGGGTCAAGAGACCCAGTACTTC
CDR3: CASSEELRGGGQETQYF

J: TRBJ1-5
D: .
size: once
V: TRBV30
DNA: TGTGCCTGGAGTGTAACAGTTTATCAGCCCCAGCATTTT
CDR3: CAWSVTVYQPQHF

J: TRBJ1-4
D: .
size: .
V: TRBV9
DNA: TGTGCCAGCAGCGTTATGTCATCGGGGGAACTGTTTTTT
CDR3: CASSVMSSGELFF

J: TRBJ1-1
D: TRBD1
size: .
V: TRBV5-1
DNA: TGCGCCAGCAGCTCCTGGACAGGGATGAACACTGAAGCTTTCTTT
CDR3: CASSSWTGMNTEAFF

J: TRBJ2-3
D: TRBD2
size: .
V: TRBV7-8
DNA: TGTGCCAGCAGCCCCCTCGGGGACTACACAGATACGCAGTATTTT
CDR3: CASSPLGDYTDTQYF

J: TRBJ2-3
D: .
size: .
V: TRBV7-3
DNA: TGTGCCAGCAGCGCGACGCGGGGGCCGACAGATACGCAGTATTTT
CDR3: CASSATRGPTDTQYF

J: TRBJ2-2
D: TRBD1
size: once
V: TRBV6-2/TRBV6-3
DNA: TGTGCCAGCAGTTACTTGGGGACAGGACAGGCCGGGGAGCTGTTTTTT
CDR3: CASSYLGTGQAGELFF

J: TRBJ1-5
D: .
size: .
V: TRBV7-2
DNA: TGTGCCAGCAGCTTTGGGGACGGAGGAAATCAGCCCCAGCATTTT
CDR3: CASSFGDGGNQPQHF

J: TRBJ1-2
D: TRBD1
size: few
V: TRBV7-9
DNA: TGTGCCAGCAGCTTAGGAACAGGGGGTAACACGGATGGCTACACCTTC
CDR3: CASSLGTGGNTDGYTF

J: TRBJ2-1
D: .
size: .
V: TRBV5-1
DNA: TGCGCCAGCAGCCCTAGGGTAGGGGGAAATGAGCAGTTCTTC
CDR3: CASSPRVGGNEQFF

J: TRBJ1-3
D: .
size: .
V: TRBV9
DNA: TGTGCCAGCAGCGTAGTGGCAGGTGGCGAAAACACCATATATTTT
CDR3: CASSVVAGGENTIYF

J: TRBJ1-4
D: .
size: .
V: TRBV30
DNA: TGTGCCTGGAGTAAGGAAGTCGGGACAGAAAAACTGTTTTTT
CDR3: CAWSKEVGTEKLFF

J: TRBJ2-1
D: TRBD1
size: once
V: TRBV19
DNA: TGTGCCAGTACCGGACAGGGGTTATACAATGAGCAGTTCTTC
CDR3: CASTGQGLYNEQFF

J: TRBJ2-1
D: .
size: .
V: TRBV7-3
DNA: TGTGCCAGCAGCTCCCGAGGGGGATCCTACAATGAGCAGTTCTTC
CDR3: CASSSRGGSYNEQFF

J: TRBJ1-5
D: .
size: .
V: TRBV2
DNA: TGTGCCAGCAGCCCAGTAATAGGGGGGAGGCAGCCCCAGCATTTT
CDR3: CASSPVIGGRQPQHF

J: TRBJ2-1
D: .
size: .
V: TRBV5-1
DNA: TGCGCCAGCAGGACGGGGAACTCCTACAATGAGCAGTTCTTC
CDR3: CASRTGNSYNEQFF

J: TRBJ2-5
D: .
size: .
V: TRBV7-8
DNA: TGTGCCAGCAGCCCCACCTTTGACGGGACCCAGTACTTC
CDR3: CASSPTFDGTQYF